The next 23 T cell receptor beta chains were all read from a single sample in a study of blood T cell repertoires in COVID-19. Profiling relied on immunoSEQ multiplex PCR, and the TCRdb table lists in-frame clones only, not all of them. Here the sample spans 300,000 to 400,000 clones, 80% to 90% being singletons. Material for sequencing was peripheral blood. The receptors originated from a man aged 25-40 years with COVID-19, enrolled during active disease.

The CDR3 nucleotides read TGTGCCAGCAGGCTGCAGTCGGGGGAGCAGTACTTC. Encoded protein: CASRLQSGEQYF. The chain is built from TRBV28 and TRBJ2-7; D may be TRBD2 (5 bases). CDR3 length: 12 residues. With 6 bases removed from V and 7 bases from J, the gap between germline ends came to 13 bases. Per germline, CDR1 MDHEN and CDR2 SYDVKM.

J is TRBJ1-1 and V is TRBV18, with 8 nucleotides matching TRBD1. V trimming: 0 bases; J trimming: 0 bases; junction bases outside the gene matches: 3. Germline lookup yields CDR1 KGHSH and CDR2 LQKENI. CDR3 size: 16 residues. The CDR3 DNA is TGTGCCAGCTCACCACCGTCAGGGGGCATGAACACTGAAGCTTTCTTT. Protein: CASSPPSGGMNTEAFF.

The genes are TRBV19 and TRBJ2-7; D is perhaps TRBD2 (6 bases). Germline CDR1 LNHDA, CDR2 SQIVND (reference sequence). CDR3 length: 17 amino acids. V lost 5 bases and J 0 bases, leaving 20 bases between the germline ends. The CDR3 spells CASSPEAWTGSSYEQYF. The CDR3, as DNA: TGTGCCAGTAGTCCTGAGGCATGGACCGGGAGCTCCTACGAGCAGTACTTC.

V usage is TRBV7-2 and J usage is TRBJ2-3; tentatively, D is TRBD2 (5 bases). The CDR3 has 15 amino acids. Looked up from germline, CDR1 is SGHTA and CDR2 is FQGNSA. Trimming pared 6 bases from V and 0 bases from J, leaving 13 bases between. The DNA for the CDR3 is TGTGCCAGCAGATACGGCCAGCGGAGCACAGATACGCAGTATTTT. Its translation is CASRYGQRSTDTQYF.

The chain employs TRBV4-1 and TRBJ2-3; tentative D call: TRBD2 (6 bases). CDR3 size: 15 residues. Trimming pared 3 bases from V and 1 base from J, leaving 11 bases between. Germline V gene lookup returns CDR1 MGHRA and CDR2 YSYEKL. Written as DNA, the CDR3 is TGCGCCAGCAGCCACGGGACTTCCCGCACAGATACGCAGTATTTT. It yields the protein CASSHGTSRTDTQYF.

The chain couples TRBV6-6 to TRBJ1-1; maybe TRBD1 (6 bases). The germline V gene encodes CDR1 MNHNY and CDR2 SVGAGI (reference sequence). The germline V and J ends were trimmed by 6 bases and 4 bases, with 18 bases remaining between them. The CDR3 contains 15 residues. The CDR3 is CASSRTPGGGTEAFF. CDR3 in DNA: TGTGCCAGCAGCCGGACCCCGGGAGGGGGCACTGAAGCTTTCTTT.

The chain is built from TRBV5-4 and TRBJ2-3; 8 bases agree with TRBD1. Germline V gene data show CDR1 as SGHNT and CDR2 as YYREEE (reference sequence). J was trimmed by 2 bases and V by 3 bases; bases with no gene match: 2. The CDR3 runs 14 residues. CDR3 amino acids: CASSSQGATDTQYF. In DNA form, the CDR3 reads TGTGCCAGCAGCTCGCAGGGGGCCACAGATACGCAGTATTTT.

This clone was seen once. The V and J genes are TRBV4-2 and TRBJ2-2, with D possibly matching TRBD2 (5 bases). Germline lookup yields CDR1 LGHNA and CDR2 YNFKEQ. This CDR3 has 17 amino acids. The V gene lost 0 bases and the J gene lost 5 bases, with 16 bases spanning the gap. CDR3 in DNA: TGTGCCAGCAGCCAAGAAGTTGGGAGCCTCCGGACCGGGGAGCTGTTTTTT. Protein: CASSQEVGSLRTGELFF.

The rearrangement uses TRBV5-4 and TRBJ1-2; D not certain. The V gene lost 4 bases and the J gene lost 0 bases, with 16 bases spanning the gap. This CDR3 is built from 16 residues. Germline V gene sequence: CDR1 SGHNT, CDR2 YYREEE (reference sequence). The CDR3 DNA follows: TGTGCCAGCAGCCCTTGGTTGGGCGCCCCTAACTATGGCTACACCTTC. Translating gives CASSPWLGAPNYGYTF.

The table lists this clone with a count of one. Compared with germline, one end of the junction differs, possibly owing to a read error. The V gene is TRBV18, the J gene TRBJ2-7; D call uncertain. CDR1 and CDR2 from the germline V gene are KGHSH and LQKENI. The CDR3 has 15 residues. CDR3 in amino acids: CASSSPALSSYEQYF. The DNA of the CDR3 is TGTGCCAGCTCATCACCCGCACTCTCCTCCTACGAGCAGTACTTC.

This clone was found a few times. V and J are TRBV27 and TRBJ1-5, with TRBD1 as a possible D gene (6 bases). The CDR3 consists of 15 residues. CDR1 and CDR2 from the germline V gene are MNHEY and SMNVEV (reference sequence). V dropped 3 bases and J dropped 5 bases, with 14 bases sitting between them. CDR3 residues: CASSLRTGSYQPQHF. CDR3 coding DNA: TGTGCCAGCAGTTTGAGAACAGGGTCGTATCAGCCCCAGCATTTT.

J is TRBJ2-3 and V is TRBV18; TRBD2 agrees at 11 bases. The germline CDR1 and CDR2 sequences are KGHSH and LQKENI. V lost 2 bases to trimming and J lost 5 bases; unmatched junction nucleotides: 9. This CDR3 is built from 17 residues. The CDR3 sequence: CASSPRMTSGNVDTQYF. For the CDR3, the DNA is TGTGCCAGCTCACCAAGGATGACTAGCGGGAACGTAGATACGCAGTATTTT.

The V and J genes are TRBV6-2 or TRBV6-3 and TRBJ2-2, with TRBD1 matching 7 bases. Germline CDR1 is MNHEY and CDR2 is SVGEGT. Trimming cost V 5 bases and J 4 bases; bases outside gene matches: 1. The CDR3 has 13 amino acids. Written as DNA, the CDR3 is TGTGCCAGCAGTAACAGGGGCACCGGGGAGCTGTTTTTT. Residues: CASSNRGTGELFF.

This chain uses TRBV3-1 (or the pseudogene TRBV3-2) with TRBJ2-1, with 10 bases matching TRBD2. The CDR3 length is 18 residues. The germline V gene encodes CDR1 LGHDT and CDR2 YNNKEL (reference sequence). J was trimmed by 1 base and V by 1 base; bases with no gene match: 7. The CDR3 bases are TGTGCCAGCAGCCAAGGATTCGCTAGCGGGGGATCCTACAATGAGCAGTTCTTC. Encoded protein: CASSQGFASGGSYNEQFF.

The CDR3 nucleotides are TGTGCCAGCAGTTTAGGCTGGGGGAGGTTAGAAGCTTTCTTT. It specifies CASSLGWGRLEAFF. The chain couples TRBV27 to TRBJ1-1, with D perhaps matching TRBD1 (5 bases). V lost 2 bases, J lost 8 bases, and 15 bases lay in between. Germline CDR1 reads MNHEY; CDR2 reads SMNVEV (reference sequence). The length of the CDR3 is 14 residues.

V usage is TRBV6-1 and J usage is TRBJ2-1; 8 bases match TRBD1. With V trimmed by 4 bases and J by 0 bases, 5 bases remained unmatched. The CDR3 contains 16 residues. The germline V gene has CDR1 MNHNS and CDR2 SASEGT. CDR3 in amino acids: CASSGTGPSSYNEQFF. CDR3 nucleotides: TGTGCCAGCAGTGGGACAGGGCCTAGCTCCTACAATGAGCAGTTCTTC.

The chain is built from TRBV4-3 and TRBJ1-1, with a weak D call TRBD1 (5 bases). The CDR3 loop spans 15 amino acids. V was cut by 1 base and J by 4 bases, with 13 bases left in between. Looked up from germline, CDR1 is LGHNA and CDR2 is YSLEER. The CDR3 DNA is TGCGCCAGCAGCCAAGTACGGGGGAGCGGCACTGAAGCTTTCTTT. Protein sequence: CASSQVRGSGTEAFF.

V is TRBV3-1 (or the pseudogene TRBV3-2) and J is TRBJ2-3; 10 bases align to TRBD2. The germline CDR1 and CDR2 sequences are LGHDT and YNNKEL (reference sequence). Germline trimming cut 0 bases from V and 4 bases from J; bases unmatched to any gene: 7. The CDR3 extends over 17 amino acids. The CDR3 sequence is CASSQDPLAGVSDTQYF. The DNA for the CDR3 is TGTGCCAGCAGCCAAGATCCTCTAGCGGGGGTGTCAGATACGCAGTATTTT.

This clone was picked up one time. The J gene is TRBJ2-7, the V gene TRBV18, with D perhaps matching TRBD1 (6 bases). In germline, CDR1 is KGHSH, CDR2 LQKENI. CDR3 length: 18 amino acids. V lost 1 base, J lost 1 base, and 20 bases lay in between. The CDR3 spells CASSPLGDTNLTSYEQYF. In nucleotides, the CDR3 is TGTGCCAGCTCACCACTCGGGGACACTAACTTGACATCCTACGAGCAGTACTTC.

The gene calls are TRBV24-1 and TRBJ2-7, with a weak D call TRBD2 (6 bases). This CDR3 spans 13 amino acids. Germline V lookup: CDR1 KGHDR, CDR2 SFDVKD. The V end lost 3 bases, the J end lost 5 bases, and 10 bases lay between the germline ends. CDR3 coding DNA: TGTGCCACCAGTGATGGATGGGAGGACGAGCAGTACTTC. Its protein is CATSDGWEDEQYF.

V usage is TRBV6-5 and J usage is TRBJ2-7, with D possibly TRBD1 on 6 matching bases. The germline gives CDR1 MNHEY, CDR2 SVGAGI. This CDR3 is built from 13 residues. V lost 3 bases and J lost 3, with 9 bases in between. CDR3 coding DNA: TGTGCCAGCAGTTATGGGGGACACTACGAGCAGTACTTC. It is translated as CASSYGGHYEQYF.

Only one count was recorded for this clone. For the CDR3, the DNA is TGTGCCAGCAGTTTACCTAGTGCACGTGGAAACACCATATATTTT. Translation gives CASSLPSARGNTIYF. V gene TRBV28 combines with J gene TRBJ1-3; no clear D gene. V was clipped by 2 bases and J by 3 bases, with 11 bases between them. The length of the CDR3 is 15 residues. The germline V gene has CDR1 MDHEN and CDR2 SYDVKM.

This chain links TRBV5-4 with TRBJ2-3, with TRBD2 matching over 11 bases. Trimming at V came to 2 bases and at J to 2 bases, leaving 4 bases not matched to a gene. The CDR3 is made up of 16 amino acids. Germline CDR1 SGHNT, CDR2 YYREEE (reference sequence). This CDR3 reads CASSFRLAGNTDTQYF. The CDR3 DNA sequence: TGTGCCAGCAGCTTCCGACTAGCGGGGAACACAGATACGCAGTATTTT.